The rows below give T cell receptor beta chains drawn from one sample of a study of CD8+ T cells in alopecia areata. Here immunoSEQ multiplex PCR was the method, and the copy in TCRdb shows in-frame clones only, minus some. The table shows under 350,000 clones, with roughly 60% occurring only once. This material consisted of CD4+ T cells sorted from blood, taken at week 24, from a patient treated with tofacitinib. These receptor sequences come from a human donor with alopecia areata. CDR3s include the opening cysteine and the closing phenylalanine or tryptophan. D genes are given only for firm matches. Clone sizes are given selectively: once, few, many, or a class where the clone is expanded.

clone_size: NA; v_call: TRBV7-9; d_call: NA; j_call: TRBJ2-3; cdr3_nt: TGTGCCAGCAGCCCGAGGTGGGGGGATACGCAGTATTTT; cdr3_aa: CASSPRWGDTQYF
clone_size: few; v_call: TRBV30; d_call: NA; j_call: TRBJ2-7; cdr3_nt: TGTGCCTGGAGTTTACAGCACCTCTACGAGCAGTACTTC; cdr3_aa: CAWSLQHLYEQYF
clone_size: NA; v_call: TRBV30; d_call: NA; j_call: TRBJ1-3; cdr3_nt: TGTGCCTGGGCCAGGGCCGACAGGACCACTGGAAACACCATATATTTT; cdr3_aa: CAWARADRTTGNTIYF
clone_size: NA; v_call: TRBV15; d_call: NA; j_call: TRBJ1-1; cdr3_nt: TGTGCCACCAGCAGAGATCGAGGAGGGTTTAATGAAGCTTTCTTT; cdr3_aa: CATSRDRGGFNEAFF
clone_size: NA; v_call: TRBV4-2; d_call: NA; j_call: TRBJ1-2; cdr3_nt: TGTGCCAGCAGCCAAGAGTTAGCGGACAGAGCTAACTATGGCTACACCTTC; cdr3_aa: CASSQELADRANYGYTF
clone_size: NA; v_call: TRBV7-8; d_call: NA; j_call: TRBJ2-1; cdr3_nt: TGTGCCAGCAGCACACGGCTATCTCGATACAATGAGCAGTTCTTC; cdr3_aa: CASSTRLSRYNEQFF
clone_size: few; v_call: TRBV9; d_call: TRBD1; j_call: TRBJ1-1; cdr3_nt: TGTGCCAGCAGCGTAGGAGGGACAGGGGGTAGCGAAGCTTTCTTT; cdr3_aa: CASSVGGTGGSEAFF
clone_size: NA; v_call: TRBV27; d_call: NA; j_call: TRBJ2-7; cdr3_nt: TGTGCCAGCAGGCCCCTTGGGTCTTACGAGCAGTACTTC; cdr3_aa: CASRPLGSYEQYF
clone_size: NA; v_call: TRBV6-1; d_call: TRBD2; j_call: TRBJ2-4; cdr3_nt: TGTGCCAGCAGGGTTAGCGGGGTGCAAAACATTCAGTACTTC; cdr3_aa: CASRVSGVQNIQYF
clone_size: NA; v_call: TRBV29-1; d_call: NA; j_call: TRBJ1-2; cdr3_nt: TGCAGCGTGGGGGGGCGAGCAGTCTACGGCTACACCTTC; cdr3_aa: CSVGGRAVYGYTF
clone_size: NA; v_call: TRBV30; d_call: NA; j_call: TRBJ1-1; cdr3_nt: TGTGCCTGTATGAAGTTGAACACTGAAGCTTTCTTT; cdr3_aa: CACMKLNTEAFF
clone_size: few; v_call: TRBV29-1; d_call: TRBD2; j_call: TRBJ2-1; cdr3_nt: TGCAGCGTTAACCCCCGACTAGCGGAAAACAATGAGCAGTTCTTC; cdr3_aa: CSVNPRLAENNEQFF
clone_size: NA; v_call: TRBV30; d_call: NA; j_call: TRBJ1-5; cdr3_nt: TGTGCCTGGAGCGGAACAGGGAGGTACAGCAATCAGCCCCAGCATTTT; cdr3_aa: CAWSGTGRYSNQPQHF
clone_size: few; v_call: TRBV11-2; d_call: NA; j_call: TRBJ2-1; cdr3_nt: TGTGCCAGCAGCTCGCCAATACGGGGGAGCTCCTACAATGAGCAGTTCTTC; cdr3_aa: CASSSPIRGSSYNEQFF
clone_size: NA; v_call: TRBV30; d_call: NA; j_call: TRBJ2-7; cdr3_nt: TGTGCCTGGAGTGCGGGCGGGATCTACGAGCAGTACTTC; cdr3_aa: CAWSAGGIYEQYF
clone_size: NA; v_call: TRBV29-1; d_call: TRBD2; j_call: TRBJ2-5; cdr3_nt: TGCAGCGTTGAAGGGCGGGGGGGTAAAGAGACCCAGTACTTC; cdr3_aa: CSVEGRGGKETQYF
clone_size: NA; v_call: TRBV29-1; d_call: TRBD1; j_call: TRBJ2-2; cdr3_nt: TGCAGCGTTGAAGATCCGGACAGGGGGCGGAACACCGGGGAGCTGTTTTTT; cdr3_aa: CSVEDPDRGRNTGELFF
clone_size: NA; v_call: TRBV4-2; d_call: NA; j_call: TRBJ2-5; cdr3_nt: TGTGCCAGCAGCCAAGATCGTGAGGGGACCCAGTACTTC; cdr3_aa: CASSQDREGTQYF
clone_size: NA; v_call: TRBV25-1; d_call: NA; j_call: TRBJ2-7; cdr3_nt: TGTGCCAGCAGCCCGTTTGTCGAGAGCTCACTCTACGAGCAGTACTTC; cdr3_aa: CASSPFVESSLYEQYF
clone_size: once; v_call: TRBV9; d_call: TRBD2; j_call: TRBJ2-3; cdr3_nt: TGTGCCACTAACCGGGGGGGAAGTAGAGATACGCAGTATTTT; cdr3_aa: CATNRGGSRDTQYF
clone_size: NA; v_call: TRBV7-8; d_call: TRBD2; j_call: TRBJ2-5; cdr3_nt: TGTGCCAGCAGCGTCGGACTAGCGGGGGGATCGCAAGCAGAGACCCAGTACTTC; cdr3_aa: CASSVGLAGGSQAETQYF
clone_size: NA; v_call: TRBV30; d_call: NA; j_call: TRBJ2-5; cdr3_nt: TGTGCCTGGACCAATGGGTGGGAGACCCAGTACTTC; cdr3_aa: CAWTNGWETQYF
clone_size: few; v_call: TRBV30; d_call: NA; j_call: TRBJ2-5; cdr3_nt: TGTGCCTGGAGTGTAGGCACCCAAGAGACCCAGTACTTC; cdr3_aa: CAWSVGTQETQYF
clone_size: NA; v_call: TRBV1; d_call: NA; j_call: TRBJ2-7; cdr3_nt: TGCACCAGCAGCCCCCCAAGGGGAGGTCAGTACTTC; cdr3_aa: CTSSPPRGGQYF
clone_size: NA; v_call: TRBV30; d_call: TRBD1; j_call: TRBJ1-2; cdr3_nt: TGTGCCTGGAGCCCAGGGGGAGGGAAATATGGCTACACCTTC; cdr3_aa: CAWSPGGGKYGYTF
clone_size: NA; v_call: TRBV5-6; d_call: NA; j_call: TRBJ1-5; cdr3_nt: TGTGCCAGCAGCTTAGGCAGGGTTAATCAGCCCCAGCATTTT; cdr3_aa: CASSLGRVNQPQHF
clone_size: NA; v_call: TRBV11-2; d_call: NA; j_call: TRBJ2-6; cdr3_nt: TGTGCCAGCCGCCCTCGGAGAAGCTCTGGGGCCAACGTCCTGACTTTC; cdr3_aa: CASRPRRSSGANVLTF
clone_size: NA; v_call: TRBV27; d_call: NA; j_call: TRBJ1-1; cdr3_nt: TGTGCCAGCAGCAGGGCCGGGGCCGAAGCTTTCTTT; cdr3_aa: CASSRAGAEAFF
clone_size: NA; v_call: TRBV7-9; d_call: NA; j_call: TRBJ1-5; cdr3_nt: TGTGCCAGCAGTCAAACAGGAGATCAGCCCCAGCATTTT; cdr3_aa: CASSQTGDQPQHF
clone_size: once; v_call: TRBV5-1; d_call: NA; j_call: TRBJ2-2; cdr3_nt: TGCGCCAGCAGCTTGGCGGAGGCGAACACCGGGGAGCTGTTTTTT; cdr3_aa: CASSLAEANTGELFF
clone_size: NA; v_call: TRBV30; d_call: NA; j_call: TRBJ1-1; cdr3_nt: TGTGCCTGGAGTCGGCGCACTGAAGCTTTCTTT; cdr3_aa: CAWSRRTEAFF
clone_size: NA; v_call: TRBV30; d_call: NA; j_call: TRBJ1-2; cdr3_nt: TGTGCCTGGAGTGTACAAGGAATCCATGGCTACACCTTC; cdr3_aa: CAWSVQGIHGYTF
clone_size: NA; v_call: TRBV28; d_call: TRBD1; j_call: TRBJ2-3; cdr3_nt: TGTGCCAGCAGTCACGCACCGGGACAGGGGGCAGATACGCAGTATTTT; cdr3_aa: CASSHAPGQGADTQYF
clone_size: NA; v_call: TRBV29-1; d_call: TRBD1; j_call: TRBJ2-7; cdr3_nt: TGCAGCGTTGTCGGGACAGGGAGCTCCTACGAGCAGTACTTC; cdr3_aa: CSVVGTGSSYEQYF
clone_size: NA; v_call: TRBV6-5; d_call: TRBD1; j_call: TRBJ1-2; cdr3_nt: TGTGCCAGCAGTAGGACAGGGAGGGACTATGGCTACACCTTC; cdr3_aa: CASSRTGRDYGYTF
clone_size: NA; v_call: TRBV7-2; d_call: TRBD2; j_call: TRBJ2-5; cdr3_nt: TGTGCCAGCAGCCCGCGCCGGACTAGCGCACAAGAGACCCAGTACTTC; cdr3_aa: CASSPRRTSAQETQYF
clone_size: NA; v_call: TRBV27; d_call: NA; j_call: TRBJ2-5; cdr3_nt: TGTGCCAGCAGTTCCGCCCCCAGCAGGGGGAGGGAGACCCAGTACTTC; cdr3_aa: CASSSAPSRGRETQYF
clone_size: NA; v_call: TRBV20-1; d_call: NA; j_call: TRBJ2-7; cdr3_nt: TGCAGTGCTAGCGGTGGGTACGAGCAGTACTTC; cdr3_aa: CSASGGYEQYF
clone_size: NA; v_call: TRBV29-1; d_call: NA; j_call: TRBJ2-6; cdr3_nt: TGCAGCGTGACTACTGGTTCTGGGGCCAACGTCCTGACTTTC; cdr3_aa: CSVTTGSGANVLTF
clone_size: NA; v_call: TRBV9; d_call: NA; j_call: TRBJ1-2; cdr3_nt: TGTGCCAGCAGTGATTCTGGGGGGGCAGGCTATGGCTACACCTTC; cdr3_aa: CASSDSGGAGYGYTF
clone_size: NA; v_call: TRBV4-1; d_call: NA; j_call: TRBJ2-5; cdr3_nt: TGCGCCAGCAGCCATGGCGCAGGGAGTTCGGAGACCCAGTACTTC; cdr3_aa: CASSHGAGSSETQYF
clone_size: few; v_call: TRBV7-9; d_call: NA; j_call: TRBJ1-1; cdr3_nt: TGTGCCAGCAGCTTACAGGGGAACACTGAAGCTTTCTTT; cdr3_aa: CASSLQGNTEAFF
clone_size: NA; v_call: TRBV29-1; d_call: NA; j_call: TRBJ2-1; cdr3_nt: TGCAGCGAGGCCCCGGGTCCTACGGGGAATGAGCAGTTCTTC; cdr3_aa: CSEAPGPTGNEQFF
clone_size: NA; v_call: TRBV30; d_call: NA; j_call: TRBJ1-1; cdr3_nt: TGTGCCTGGAGTCCCCCAAGCCCTTGGGCATCGAACACTGAAGCTTTCTTT; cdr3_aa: CAWSPPSPWASNTEAFF
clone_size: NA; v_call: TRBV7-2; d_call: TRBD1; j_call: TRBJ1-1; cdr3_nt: TGTGCCAGCAGCTTAGTACAGGGGGTCGAAGCTTTCTTT; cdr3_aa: CASSLVQGVEAFF